This T cell receptor beta chain was retrieved from a study of human CD8 memory T cell subsets. About this clonotype: What it recognizes is unknown.

Study-wide results and limits: Stem-like memory and precursor exhausted T cell repertoires showed minimal mutual overlap. No chain other than the T cell receptor beta chain was sequenced.

The CDR3 sequence is 13 residues long. Germline V gene sequence: CDR1 LNHNV, CDR2 YYDKDF (reference sequence). From buffy coats of healthy donors, the PBMC were obtained. Preparation of the TCR beta libraries relied on UMI-labeled 5' RACE. Reprocessing the 5' RACE reads, TCRdb reports a single entry for every CDR3 protein and omits DNA. Its listing shows 9,500 to 13,000 distinct CDR3 sequences. The receptor's source is a human donor in good health. Source material: CD8+ T cells from PBMCs. The V and J genes are TRBV15 and TRBJ2-7. CDR3 sequence: CATSSGTSYEQYF.